The 5 T cell receptor beta chains listed next were all sequenced from one sample in a study of early T cells in non-severe SARS-CoV-2 infection. MiXCR was run by TCRdb on the 5' RACE reads, yielding one entry per CDR3 protein. The sample lists 60,000 to 75,000 distinct CDR3 sequences; around 13% were seen once. Specimen: whole blood, collected at baseline. These receptors all stem from an adult who was a healthcare worker with PCR-confirmed SARS-CoV-2 infection or an uninfected control (not recorded which).

This clonotype was observed many times. The CDR3: CASTPLPHRQGGNSPLHF. CDR3 DNA sequence: TGTGCCAGCACCCCCCTCCCCCACCGACAGGGTGGGAATTCACCCCTCCACTTT. The chain couples TRBV28 to TRBJ1-6, with 7 positions matching TRBD1. The CDR3 runs to 18 residues. The V gene end was trimmed by 7 bases and the J gene end by 7 bases; junction bases not matched to a gene: 19. Germline assignment: CDR1 MDHEN and CDR2 SYDVKM.

V and J are TRBV12-3 or TRBV12-4 and TRBJ2-1; 11 positions match TRBD2. The CDR3 is 16 amino acids. V gave up 6 bases and J gave up 10 bases; unmatched junction bases: 14. The CDR3 sequence: CASRPSLAGAPLEQFF. CDR3 sequence (DNA): TGTGCCAGCAGACCTTCACTAGCGGGGGCTCCTCTGGAGCAGTTCTTC.

The gene calls are TRBV27 and TRBJ2-1; TRBD1 aligns across 9 bases. Germline V gene sequence: CDR1 MNHEY, CDR2 SMNVEV (reference sequence). V was pared by 4 bases and J by 3 bases, with 10 bases of the junction left unmatched. CDR3 size: 17 residues. CDR3 nucleotides: TGTGCCAGCAGTTATATGTGGGGACAGGGAATCTACAATGAGCAGTTCTTC. Amino acid sequence: CASSYMWGQGIYNEQFF.

At least ten counts were recorded for this clonotype. This sequence joins TRBV28 and TRBJ2-2; D might be TRBD2 (5 bases). CDR3 length: 16 residues. Germline lookup yields CDR1 MDHEN and CDR2 SYDVKM. Trimming pared 6 bases from V and 6 bases from J, leaving 20 bases between. The CDR3 loop is CASSPSSRGVPGELFF. In DNA, the CDR3 is TGTGCCAGCAGCCCCTCGAGCCGGGGAGTCCCCGGGGAGCTGTTTTTT.

V and J are TRBV18 and TRBJ2-3; the D gene is possibly TRBD2 (6 bases). The CDR3 consists of 16 residues. Germline CDR1 and CDR2: KGHSH and LQKENI. V lost 3 bases and J 4 bases, leaving 17 bases between the germline ends. CDR3 DNA: TGTGCCAGCTCACCCTACCGGGACTTGATAGCAGATACGCAGTATTTT. As protein: CASSPYRDLIADTQYF.